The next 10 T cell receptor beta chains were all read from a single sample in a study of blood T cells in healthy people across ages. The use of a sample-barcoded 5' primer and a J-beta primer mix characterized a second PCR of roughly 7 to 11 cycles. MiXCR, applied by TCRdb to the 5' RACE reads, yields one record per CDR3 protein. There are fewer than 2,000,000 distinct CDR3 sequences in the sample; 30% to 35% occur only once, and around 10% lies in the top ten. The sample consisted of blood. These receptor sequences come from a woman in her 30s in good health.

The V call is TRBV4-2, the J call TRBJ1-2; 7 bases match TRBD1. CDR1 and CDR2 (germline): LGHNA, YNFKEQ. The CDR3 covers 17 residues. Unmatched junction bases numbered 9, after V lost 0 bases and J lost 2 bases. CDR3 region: CASSQDHWAGGNYGYTF. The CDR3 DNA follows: TGTGCCAGCAGCCAAGATCATTGGGCAGGGGGGAACTATGGCTACACCTTC.

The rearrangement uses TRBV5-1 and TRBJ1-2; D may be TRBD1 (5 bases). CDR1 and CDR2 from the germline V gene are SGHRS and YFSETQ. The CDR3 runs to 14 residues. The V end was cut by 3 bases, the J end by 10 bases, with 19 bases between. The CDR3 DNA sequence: TGCGCCAGCAGCTGGTACGCAGGGTCGGAGGACTACACCTTC. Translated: CASSWYAGSEDYTF. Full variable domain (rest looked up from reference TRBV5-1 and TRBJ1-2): KAGVTQTPRYLIKTRGQQVTLSCSPISGHRSVSWYQQTPGQGLQFLFEYFSETQRNKGNFPGRFSGRQFSNSRSEMNVSTLELGDSALYLCASSWYAGSEDYTFGSGTRLTVV.

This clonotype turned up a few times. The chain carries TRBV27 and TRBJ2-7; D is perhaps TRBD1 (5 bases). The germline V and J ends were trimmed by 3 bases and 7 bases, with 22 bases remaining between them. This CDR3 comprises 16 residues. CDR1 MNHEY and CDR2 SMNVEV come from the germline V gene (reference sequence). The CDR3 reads CASSFLGHTSPQEQYF. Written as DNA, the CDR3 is TGTGCCAGCAGTTTCCTAGGACACACTTCTCCCCAGGAGCAGTACTTC.

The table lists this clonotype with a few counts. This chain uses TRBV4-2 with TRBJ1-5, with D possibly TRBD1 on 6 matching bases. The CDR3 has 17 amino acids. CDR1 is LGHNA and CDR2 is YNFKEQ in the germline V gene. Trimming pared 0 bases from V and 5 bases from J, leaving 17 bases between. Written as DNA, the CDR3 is TGTGCCAGCAGCCAAGATTTTGATAGGGCAGGGGATCAGCCCCAGCATTTT. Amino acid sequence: CASSQDFDRAGDQPQHF.

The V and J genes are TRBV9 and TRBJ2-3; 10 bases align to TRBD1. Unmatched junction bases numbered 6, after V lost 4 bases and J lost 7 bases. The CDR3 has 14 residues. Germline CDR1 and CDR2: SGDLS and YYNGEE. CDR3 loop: CASSLWDRGNTQYF. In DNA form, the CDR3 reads TGTGCCAGCAGCCTCTGGGACAGGGGAAATACGCAGTATTTT.

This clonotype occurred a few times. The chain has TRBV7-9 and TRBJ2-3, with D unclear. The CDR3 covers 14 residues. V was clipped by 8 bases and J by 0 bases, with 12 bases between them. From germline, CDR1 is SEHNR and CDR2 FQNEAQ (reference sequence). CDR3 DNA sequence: TGTGCCAGCTGGCGTCAGACAAGCACAGATACGCAGTATTTT. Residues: CASWRQTSTDTQYF.

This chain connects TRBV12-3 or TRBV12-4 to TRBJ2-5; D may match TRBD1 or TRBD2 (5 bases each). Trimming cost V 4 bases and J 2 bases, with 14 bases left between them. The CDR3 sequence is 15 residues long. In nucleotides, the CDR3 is TGTGCCAGCAGTTCCCAGGACTGGACACAAGAGACCCAGTACTTC. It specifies CASSSQDWTQETQYF.

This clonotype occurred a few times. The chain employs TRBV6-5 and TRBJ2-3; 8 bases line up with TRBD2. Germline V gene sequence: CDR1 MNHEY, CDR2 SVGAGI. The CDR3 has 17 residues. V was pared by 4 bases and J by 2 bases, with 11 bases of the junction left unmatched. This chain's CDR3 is CASSSHQLAALTDTQYF. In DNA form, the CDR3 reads TGTGCCAGCAGTTCCCATCAACTAGCGGCCCTCACAGATACGCAGTATTTT.

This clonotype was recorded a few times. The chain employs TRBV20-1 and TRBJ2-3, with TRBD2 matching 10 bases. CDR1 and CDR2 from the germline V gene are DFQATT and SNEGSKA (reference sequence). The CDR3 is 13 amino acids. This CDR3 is CRPSGRRTDTQYF. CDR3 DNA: TGCAGACCTAGCGGGAGACGAACAGATACGCAGTATTTT.

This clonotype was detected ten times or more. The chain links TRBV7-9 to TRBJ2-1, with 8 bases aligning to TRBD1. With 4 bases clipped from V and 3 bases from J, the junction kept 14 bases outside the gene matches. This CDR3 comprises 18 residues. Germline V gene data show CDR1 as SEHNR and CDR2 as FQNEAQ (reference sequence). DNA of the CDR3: TGTGCCAGCAGCTCGTGGACAGGGCCAGAGCGGGTCTACAATGAGCAGTTCTTC. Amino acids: CASSSWTGPERVYNEQFF.